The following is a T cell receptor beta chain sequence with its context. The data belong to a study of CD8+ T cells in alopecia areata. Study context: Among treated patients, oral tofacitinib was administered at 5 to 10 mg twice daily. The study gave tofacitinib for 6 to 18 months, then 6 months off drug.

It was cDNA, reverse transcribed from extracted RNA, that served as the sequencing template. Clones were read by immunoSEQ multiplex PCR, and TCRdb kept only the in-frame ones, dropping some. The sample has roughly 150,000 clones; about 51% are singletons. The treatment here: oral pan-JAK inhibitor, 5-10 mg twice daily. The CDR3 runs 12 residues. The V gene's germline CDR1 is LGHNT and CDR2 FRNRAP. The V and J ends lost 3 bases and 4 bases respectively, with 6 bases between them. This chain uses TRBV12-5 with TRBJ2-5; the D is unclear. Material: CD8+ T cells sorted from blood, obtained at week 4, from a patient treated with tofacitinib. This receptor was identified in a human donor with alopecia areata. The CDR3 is CASGFRTETQYF. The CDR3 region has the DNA TGTGCTAGTGGTTTCCGCACAGAGACCCAGTACTTC.